Reported below is one T cell receptor beta chain. The antigen this receptor binds is unknown. Base quality data are lacking; no much larger clone is found one base away. The data originate from a study of blood T cell repertoires in COVID-19 (dated by TCRdb to 2020 to 2022). In the study overall: Samples covering the acute and convalescent phases of COVID-19 were provided by collaborators in the United States, Italy and Spain. Samples came from the ongoing ImmuneRACE study (first 160 participants) plus 1,254 subjects from 6 global collaborators. The repertoires were released in a freely available public database meant as a resource for research on the immune response to SARS-CoV-2. Where available, HLA class I and class II types were taken from metadata supplied by the sample provider and were not determined by assay-based typing. A de-identified subject ID, COVID-19 status, age in years and sex were almost always included in the sample metadata. The dataset comprised deeply sampled blood TCRbeta repertoires from subjects exposed to, actively infected with, or recovered from COVID-19. The prospective study material was composed of cDNA or gDNA derived from T cells, B-cell-depleted T cells, or PBMCs.

The immunoSEQ Assay, a bias-controlled multiplex PCR, was used to amplify TCRbeta CDR3 regions from genomic DNA. In the source study's methods: The number of nucleated cells in each sample was estimated from the amplification of reference gene primers within the assay. Sequence reads were collapsed and filtered to measure the absolute abundance of every unique TCRbeta CDR3 rearrangement. For each sample, productive Simpson clonality was calculated as the square root of Simpson's diversity index over productive rearrangements. TCRdb re-hosts the immuneACCESS table, in-frame sequences only. Its copies lack some clones; in the studies checked, an unresolved V gene accounts for under half of them, and the cause for the rest is not known. Clone size and the V and J calls come from that table; the DNA yielded D and trimming. The sample table records 130,000 or so clones; roughly 90% of these occur just once. Roughly 2.2% of the sample comes from the top ten.

The CDR3 runs 17 amino acids, cysteine and phenylalanine included. CDR3 DNA is the only sequence kept; it has 51 bases, read in frame from the first base. Relative to germline, V is missing 1 base and J is missing 9 bases, with 9 bases of the junction outside any gene match. CDR1 and CDR2, per the germline V gene (reference sequence), are PRHDT and FYEKMQ. Collaborating institutions collected whole blood in K2EDTA tubes following their own protocols. For TCRbeta analysis, collaborators shipped samples in one of three forms: frozen whole blood, isolated PBMCs, or DNA extracted from either of those sample types. Points the paper makes about the study in general: Clinical and demographic metadata were provided uncurated, with the amount varying by source and participant.

The sequenced material came from peripheral blood. The chain is encoded by TRBV13 joined to TRBJ1-6, with TRBD1 identical over 10 junction bases. This receptor was taken from a man in his sixties or seventies with active COVID-19. The CDR3 reads as follows: CASSLAVLDRGLSPLHF. The DNA sequence reads TGTGCCAGCAGCTTAGCCGTTCTCGACAGGGGGCTTTCACCCCTCCACTTT.